The 31 T cell receptor beta chains in this list originate from one sample, sequenced in a study of T cell responses to AZD1222 COVID-19 vaccine. Generated by immunoSEQ multiplex PCR, the TCRdb table keeps only in-frame clones and is missing some. Here the sample spans around 84,000 clones, approximately 88% being singletons. The sequences come from peripheral blood, collected on day 0 of AZD1222 vaccination. These receptors were collected from an adult in good health.

The chain couples TRBV23-1 to TRBJ1-5; D might be TRBD1 (5 bases). TRBV23-1 is identified as an open reading frame with a role that is uncertain. The CDR3 covers 17 residues. The germline V and J ends were trimmed by 6 bases and 2 bases, with 20 bases remaining between them. CDR3: CASSLNYDSEGNQPQHF. The DNA of the CDR3 is TGCGCCAGCAGCCTCAACTACGACAGTGAGGGCAATCAGCCCCAGCATTTT.

The gene calls are TRBV6-2 or TRBV6-3 and TRBJ1-2; TRBD1 matches 7 bases. The ends lost 2 bases at V and 4 bases at J; junction bases unmatched: 1. The CDR3 has 13 residues. Per germline, CDR1 MNHEY and CDR2 SVGEGT. The CDR3, as DNA: TGTGCCAGCAGTTACAGGGGGCCCTATGGCTACACCTTC. Translated, it gives CASSYRGPYGYTF.

This sequence joins TRBV14 and TRBJ1-3, with unresolved D. The CDR3 consists of 16 residues. The V end lost 1 base, the J end lost 2 bases, and 12 bases lay between the germline ends. The germline V gene has CDR1 SGHDN and CDR2 FVKESK. CDR3 DNA: TGTGCCAGCAGCCAAGGCGGCGGCTCGCCTGGAAACACCATATATTTT. As protein: CASSQGGGSPGNTIYF.

The chain links TRBV2 to TRBJ1-2; no firm D call. Trimming removed 7 bases at V and 3 bases at J, with 9 bases between. This CDR3 spans 12 amino acids. The germline CDR1 and CDR2 sequences are SNHLY and FYNNEI. CDR3 sequence: CASTGYDYGYTF. CDR3 coding DNA: TGTGCCAGCACGGGGTACGACTATGGCTACACCTTC.

This clone was detected only once. V usage is TRBV28 and J usage is TRBJ1-5; possible D gene TRBD1, 5 bases. Germline CDR1 reads MDHEN; CDR2 reads SYDVKM. V was cut by 7 bases and J by 1 base, with 20 bases left in between. This CDR3 spans 17 amino acids. The CDR3 spells CASIVGAKYSSNQPQHF. The DNA for the CDR3 is TGTGCCAGCATTGTTGGGGCAAAGTATTCAAGCAATCAGCCCCAGCATTTT.

The CDR3 region is CASSRTTGTSGNHEQFF. CDR3 bases: TGTGCCAGCAGCCGAACCACCGGGACTAGCGGGAACCATGAGCAGTTCTTC. The J gene is TRBJ2-1, the V gene TRBV7-6; 13 positions match TRBD2. The CDR3 is made up of 17 amino acids. Germline CDR1 reads SGHVS; CDR2 reads FNYEAQ. After removal of 5 bases from V and 8 bases from J, the junction contained 12 bases not matched to a gene.

V usage is TRBV4-2 and J usage is TRBJ1-2, with D possibly matching TRBD1 (6 bases). Germline V gene lookup returns CDR1 LGHNA and CDR2 YNFKEQ. There are 17 residues in the CDR3. Between the trimmed V and J ends, which lost 0 bases and 1 base, there was a span of 15 bases. The CDR3 sequence: CASSQEAGARGNYGYTF. CDR3 bases: TGTGCCAGCAGCCAAGAAGCGGGGGCGCGCGGTAACTATGGCTACACCTTC.

This clone is labeled as medium-sized. The genes are TRBV5-6 and TRBJ2-2; 12 bases are shared with TRBD2. Trimming at V came to 4 bases and at J to 4 bases, leaving 11 bases not matched to a gene. CDR1 and CDR2 from the germline V gene are SGHDT and YYEEEE. This CDR3 has 18 amino acids. The CDR3 is CASSTGLAGPTATGELFF. For the CDR3, the DNA is TGTGCCAGCAGCACGGGACTAGCGGGCCCCACTGCCACCGGGGAGCTGTTTTTT.

The rearrangement joins TRBV30 to TRBJ1-2; the D is unclear. The CDR3 extends over 12 amino acids. Between the trimmed V and J ends, which lost 0 bases and 7 bases, there was a span of 9 bases. Germline CDR1 GTSNPN, CDR2 SVGIG (reference sequence). CDR3: CAWSVQVCGYTF. The CDR3 bases are TGTGCCTGGAGTGTCCAGGTGTGTGGCTACACCTTC.

V usage is TRBV7-9 and J usage is TRBJ2-5; 8 positions match TRBD2. Losses at the gene ends were 6 bases for V and 5 bases for J; bases not matched to a gene: 8. Germline values: CDR1 SEHNR, CDR2 FQNEAQ (reference sequence). The CDR3 loop spans 14 amino acids. The CDR3 spells CASSASGSFETQYF. In DNA form, the CDR3 reads TGTGCCAGCAGTGCAAGCGGGAGTTTTGAGACCCAGTACTTC.

This chain connects TRBV27 to TRBJ1-2; 9 bases match TRBD1. After removal of 6 bases from V and 6 bases from J, the junction contained 8 bases not matched to a gene. The V gene's germline CDR1 is MNHEY and CDR2 SMNVEV (reference sequence). This CDR3 region has 14 residues. CDR3 nucleotides: TGTGCCAGCAGAGGGACAGGGCCCCTGGATGGCTACACCTTC. This encodes CASRGTGPLDGYTF.

The chain carries TRBV19 and TRBJ2-1; TRBD2 matches at 8 bases. Germline V gene sequence: CDR1 LNHDA, CDR2 SQIVND (reference sequence). The CDR3 spans 17 residues. The ends lost 3 bases at V and 0 bases at J; junction bases unmatched: 7. The CDR3 is CASSIISGSHSYNEQFF. CDR3 bases: TGTGCCAGTAGTATCATCAGCGGGAGCCACTCCTACAATGAGCAGTTCTTC.

The chain carries TRBV29-1 and TRBJ2-7; tentatively, D is TRBD1 or TRBD2 (6 bases each). The germline V gene encodes CDR1 SQVTM and CDR2 ANQGSEA. This CDR3 contains 11 residues. Trimming took off 6 bases at V and 4 bases at J, with 10 bases between the two ends. CDR3 in amino acids: CSVRGGYEQYF. The CDR3, as DNA: TGCAGCGTCCGAGGGGGGTACGAGCAGTACTTC.

J is TRBJ2-2 and V is TRBV7-9; no definite D call. Germline-derived CDR1 and CDR2 are SEHNR and FQNEAQ (reference sequence). CDR3 length equals 13 residues. Deletions cut 2 bases from V and 6 bases from J, with 7 bases between. The CDR3 loop is CASSLNGAGELFF. Written as DNA, the CDR3 is TGTGCCAGCAGCTTAAATGGGGCCGGGGAGCTGTTTTTT.

The chain uses TRBV21-1 and TRBJ2-1; the table's D call TRBD2 went unverified against the DNA. TRBV21-1 is termed a pseudogene. This CDR3 contains 16 residues. For the CDR3, the DNA is TGTGCCAGCAGCATTTTTGGGACTAGCGGGATGAATGAGCAGTTCTTC. Residues: CASSIFGTSGMNEQFF.

The count of this clone is one. The rearrangement joins TRBV29-1 to TRBJ2-7, with D perhaps being TRBD1 or TRBD2 (5 bases each). V dropped 4 bases and J dropped 5 bases, with 21 bases sitting between them. Germline CDR1 reads SQVTM; CDR2 reads ANQGSEA. This CDR3 region has 15 residues. The CDR3 DNA reads TGCAGCGTTGTAGGTCCTAGAGTCGAGGGGAACGAGCAGTACTTC. Residues: CSVVGPRVEGNEQYF.

This sequence joins TRBV5-1 and TRBJ1-5; perhaps TRBD1 as D (5 bases). V lost 0 bases and J lost 5, with 9 bases in between. This CDR3 is 14 amino acids long. The germline V gene has CDR1 SGHRS and CDR2 YFSETQ. In DNA, the CDR3 is TGCGCCAGCAGCTTGGGAGGGGTAGATCAGCCCCAGCATTTT. Protein: CASSLGGVDQPQHF.

This clone was picked up a small number of times. The V call is TRBV27, the J call TRBJ1-1; TRBD1 might be the D (6 bases). Looked up from germline, CDR1 is MNHEY and CDR2 is SMNVEV (reference sequence). Trimming pared 6 bases from V and 1 base from J, leaving 9 bases between. CDR3 length: 13 residues. The CDR3 region is CASRLQGNTEAFF. The CDR3 bases are TGTGCCAGCAGGCTACAGGGGAACACTGAAGCTTTCTTT.

The gene calls are TRBV5-4 and TRBJ2-2; D call uncertain. V lost 0 bases and J lost 7, with 10 bases in between. There are 14 residues in the CDR3. CDR1 is SGHNT and CDR2 is YYREEE in the germline V gene (reference sequence). The CDR3 sequence: CASSLEVGFGELFF. The CDR3 DNA follows: TGTGCCAGCAGCTTGGAAGTGGGGTTCGGGGAGCTGTTTTTT.

The chain employs TRBV10-3 and TRBJ1-5; D is possibly TRBD1 (5 bases). The CDR3 is 15 amino acids. The V and J ends lost 3 bases and 4 bases respectively, with 13 bases between them. Germline CDR1 is ENHRY and CDR2 is SYGVKD. As DNA, the CDR3 is TGTGCCATCAGTGATGAGTTCAGGGAGAATCAGCCCCAGCATTTT. This encodes CAISDEFRENQPQHF.

This clone was recorded once. The rearrangement links TRBV27 to TRBJ2-7; D is perhaps TRBD2 (6 bases). Germline V gene lookup returns CDR1 MNHEY and CDR2 SMNVEV (reference sequence). There are 15 residues in the CDR3. V lost 4 bases and J lost 3, with 16 bases in between. CDR3 bases: TGTGCCAGCAGTTCGCGGGGCGCGAAGAACTACGAGCAGTACTTC. This gives the protein CASSSRGAKNYEQYF.

The chain links TRBV28 to TRBJ1-5, with a possible D match to TRBD1 (6 bases). In germline, CDR1 is MDHEN, CDR2 SYDVKM. The CDR3 is 14 residues long. The V gene lost 10 bases and the J gene lost 4 bases, with 17 bases spanning the gap. The CDR3 loop reads CATCGRQGNQPQHF. The CDR3 coding sequence is TGTGCCACCTGCGGGAGGCAGGGGAATCAGCCCCAGCATTTT.

V is TRBV5-1 and J is TRBJ2-6, with D possibly TRBD1 on 5 matching bases. Per germline, CDR1 SGHRS and CDR2 YFSETQ. This CDR3 region has 13 residues. Trimming removed 4 bases at V and 4 bases at J, with 6 bases between. The CDR3, as DNA: TGCGCCAGCAGCCCAGGGGGGGCCAACGTCCTGACTTTC. Protein product: CASSPGGANVLTF.

The J gene is TRBJ2-1, the V gene TRBV7-2; 11 bases agree with TRBD2. From germline, CDR1 is SGHTA and CDR2 FQGNSA. The CDR3 totals 15 residues. J was trimmed by 3 bases and V by 5 bases; bases with no gene match: 3. CDR3 protein: CASSAGTSGYNEQFF. The CDR3 region has the DNA TGTGCCAGCAGCGCCGGGACTAGCGGCTACAATGAGCAGTTCTTC. Together with reference TRBV7-2 and TRBJ2-1, the CDR3 gives the full variable domain: GAGVSQSPSNKVTEKGKDVELRCDPISGHTALYWYRQSLGQGLEFLIYFQGNSAPDKSGLPSDRFSAERTGGSVSTLTIQRTQQEDSAVYLCASSAGTSGYNEQFFGPGTRLTVL.

This chain uses TRBV4-3 with TRBJ2-2; the match to TRBD1 covers 8 bases. Germline-derived CDR1 and CDR2 are LGHNA and YSLEER. The CDR3 sequence is 16 residues long. The V segment lost 0 bases and the J segment 0 bases; nucleotides outside the gene matches: 0. Here the CDR3 DNA reads TGCGCCAGCAGCCAAGAACAGGGGGCGAACACCGGGGAGCTGTTTTTT. Translation gives CASSQEQGANTGELFF.

This rearrangement joins TRBV2 to TRBJ1-1; D call uncertain. Germline CDR1 and CDR2: SNHLY and FYNNEI. This CDR3 contains 15 residues. The V end was cut by 1 base, the J end by 3 bases, with 12 bases between. This chain's CDR3 is CASSEDPGSDTEAFF. The CDR3 nucleotides read TGTGCCAGCAGTGAAGATCCAGGATCAGACACTGAAGCTTTCTTT.

The chain uses TRBV2 and TRBJ1-1, with 12 bases identical to TRBD1. The CDR3 is 15 amino acids. The V gene's germline CDR1 is SNHLY and CDR2 FYNNEI. With 2 bases clipped from V and 6 bases from J, the junction kept 4 bases outside the gene matches. The CDR3 DNA reads TGTGCCAGCAGTGAACTGGGACAGGGGGCTTCTGAAGCTTTCTTT. Translating gives CASSELGQGASEAFF.

This chain links TRBV2 with TRBJ1-6; 8 nucleotides align to TRBD1. Germline V gene sequence: CDR1 SNHLY, CDR2 FYNNEI. This CDR3 has 14 residues. V shed 7 bases and J 10 bases; nucleotides not matched to a gene: 9. The CDR3 is CASISSTGASPLHF. Here the CDR3 DNA reads TGTGCCAGCATTTCTTCGACAGGGGCCTCACCCCTCCACTTT.

V is TRBV28 and J is TRBJ2-1; tentative D call: TRBD2 (5 bases). CDR1 MDHEN and CDR2 SYDVKM come from the germline V gene. The CDR3 has 16 residues. V dropped 4 bases and J dropped 3 bases, with 16 bases sitting between them. The CDR3 reads CASSSSTRERYNEQFF. The CDR3 bases are TGTGCCAGCAGTTCATCTACTAGGGAACGCTACAATGAGCAGTTCTTC. Looking up the rest from reference TRBV28 and TRBJ2-1 gives the full variable domain: DVKVTQSSRYLVKRTGEKVFLECVQDMDHENMFWYRQDPGLGLRLIYFSYDVKMKEKGDIPEGYSVSREKKERFSLILESASTNQTSMYLCASSSSTRERYNEQFFGPGTRLTVL.

The chain has TRBV14 and TRBJ2-3, with D unresolved. The CDR3 is 12 residues long. Germline CDR1 and CDR2: SGHDN and FVKESK. The V and J ends lost 1 base and 7 bases respectively, with 6 bases between them. The CDR3 DNA is TGTGCCAGCAGCCAAGCACAGAATACGCAGTATTTT. This encodes CASSQAQNTQYF.

The chain links TRBV6-5 to TRBJ2-7, with 7 positions matching TRBD1. CDR3 size: 15 residues. V was pared by 7 bases and J by 0 bases, with 9 bases of the junction left unmatched. Germline assignment: CDR1 MNHEY and CDR2 SVGAGI. The CDR3 region has the DNA TGTGCCAGCAACCTTCGAGCAGGGGGCTCCTACGAGCAGTACTTC. This encodes CASNLRAGGSYEQYF.